These 11 T cell receptor beta chains originate from one sample sequenced in a study of tissue T cells after allogeneic stem cell transplantation. Time point defined: mouse harvest day 7 after allogeneic transplant. Each mouse received 10^7 T-cell-depleted marrow cells plus 10^6 splenic CD5+ T cells by tail vein. Here immunoSEQ multiplex PCR was the method, and the copy in TCRdb shows in-frame clones only, minus some. The sample lists 7,000 to 8,000 clones; approximately 55% were seen once. The sequenced sample consisted of gut tissue. The origin of the receptors is a female BALB/c mouse given C57BL/6 T cells with graft-versus-host disease after an allogeneic hematopoietic cell transplant.

Comment on this clone: Genes and germline are mouse. The sequenced fragment ends 1 residue before the CDR3 boundary, so the rest is inferred from the germline J gene. This chain joins TRBV3 and TRBJ1-3; D unclear. Germline-derived CDR1 and CDR2 are SNHLY and FYNGKV (reference sequence). CDR3 length equals 14 residues. V lost 1 base, J lost 0 bases, and 4 bases lay in between. The CDR3 region is CASSLVGSGNTLYF. The part of the CDR3 DNA that was read is TGTGCCAGCAGCTTAGTGGGTTCTGGAAATACGCTCTAT. Full variable domain (outside the CDR3, taken from reference TRBV3 and TRBJ1-3): GPKVLQIPSHQIIDMGQMVTLNCDPVSNHLYFYWYKQILGQQMEFLVNFYNGKVMEKSKLFKDQFSVERPDGSYFTLKIQPTALEDSAVYFCASSLVGSGNTLYFGEGSRLIVV.

As for this clone: The gene symbols are mouse symbols. The read ends 1 residue shy of where the CDR3 ends; the end is completed using the germline J gene. V usage is TRBV12-1 and J usage is TRBJ2-3; no clear D gene. V dropped 0 bases and J dropped 0 bases, with 6 bases sitting between them. Per the germline V gene, CDR1 is SGHSN and CDR2 is HYEKVE. This CDR3 has 14 residues. CDR3: CASSLGRSAETLYF. The covered CDR3 bases are TGTGCCAGCTCTCTCGGGCGTAGTGCAGAAACGCTGTAT.

The sample holds one count of this clone. Genes and germline come from the mouse. From the germline J gene comes the end of the CDR3, since the read stops 1 residue before it. The V call is TRBV13-3, the J call TRBJ1-1; D not resolved. The CDR3 is 13 residues long. V was trimmed by 2 bases and J by 5 bases, leaving 10 bases between them. Germline V gives CDR1 NNHDY, CDR2 SYVADS. The CDR3 sequence is CASSEGQLTEVFF. The covered CDR3 bases are TGTGCCAGCAGTGAAGGGCAATTAACAGAAGTCTTC.

Concerning this clone: Germline and genes here are mouse. Coverage ceases 1 residue before the CDR3 finishes, and the germline J gene fills in the end. The chain has TRBV19 and TRBJ2-4; TRBD2 agrees at 7 bases. The CDR3 runs 14 residues. Trimming took 1 base from V and 4 from J; bases not matched to a gene: 3. Per germline, CDR1 FNHDT and CDR2 SITEND (reference sequence). CDR3 DNA, as far as it was read: TGTGCCAGCAGTATATGGGGACTGAAAAACACCTTGTAC. Its translation is CASSIWGLKNTLY. The entire CDR3 sequence reads CASSIWGLKNTLYF. Full variable domain (outside the CDR3, taken from reference TRBV19 and TRBJ2-4): GGIITQTPKFLIGQEGQKLTLKCQQNFNHDTMYWYRQDSGKGLRLIYYSITENDLQKGDLSEGYDASREKKSSFSLTVTSAQKNEMAVFLCASSIWGLKNTLYFGAGTRLSVL.

Worth noting for this clone: Gene names denote mouse genes. With the read ending 1 residue before the CDR3 end, the germline J gene is used to fill in that end. The chain joins TRBV3 to TRBJ2-4; D might be TRBD2 (6 bases). The CDR3 spans 15 residues. In germline, CDR1 is SNHLY, CDR2 FYNGKV (reference sequence). Trimming stripped 1 base from V and 0 bases from J, with 8 bases between. The CDR3 region is CASSLVLGSQNTLYF. The covered CDR3 bases are TGTGCCAGCAGCTTAGTGCTGGGGAGTCAAAACACCTTGTAC.

As for this clone: The gene names here belong to mouse. The read terminates 1 residue before the CDR3 end, so the remaining end is supplied by the germline J gene. V is TRBV26 and J is TRBJ1-1; D possibly corresponds to TRBD1 (5 bases). Germline V CDR1 and CDR2: KGHPV, FQNQEV (reference sequence). The CDR3 has 13 amino acids. V shed 4 bases and J shed 0 bases, with 6 bases lying between them. This chain's CDR3 is CASSPDKNTEVFF. The CDR3 bases that were read are TGTGCCAGCAGTCCGGACAAGAACACAGAAGTCTTC.

This clone is large (0.1 to 1%) in the sample. Gene names denote mouse genes. The DNA ends 1 residue before the CDR3 does, and the rest of the CDR3 is filled in from the germline J gene. The rearrangement uses TRBV29 and TRBJ2-1; D is possibly TRBD1 or TRBD2 (5 bases each). Deletions cut 5 bases from V and 0 bases from J, with 11 bases between. Germline CDR1 reads MSHET; CDR2 reads SYDVDS. This CDR3 is 15 amino acids long. The CDR3 reads CASSPGTNNYAEQFF. CDR3 DNA, as far as it was read: TGTGCTAGCAGTCCGGGGACCAATAACTATGCTGAGCAGTTC.

This clone showed up just a few times. Gene labels here are mouse ones. The CDR3 extends 1 residue past the end of the read, so its final part is completed from the germline J gene. The rearrangement joins TRBV26 to TRBJ2-3; D is uncertain. This CDR3 has 12 residues. Germline-derived CDR1 and CDR2 are KGHPV and FQNQEV (reference sequence). Trimming took off 5 bases at V and 2 bases at J, with 5 bases between the two ends. The sequenced part of the CDR3 DNA is TGTGCCAGCAGTTACACTGCAGAAACGCTGTAT. It codes for CASSYTAETLY. The entire CDR3 protein is CASSYTAETLYF.

For this clone: Gene names denote mouse genes. The read ends 1 residue before the CDR3 terminus; that terminus is restored from the germline J gene. V usage is TRBV26 and J usage is TRBJ1-1, with a weak D call TRBD1 (6 bases). The CDR3 extends over 12 amino acids. Trimming removed 4 bases from V and 4 bases from J, with 7 bases in between. CDR1 is KGHPV and CDR2 is FQNQEV in the germline V gene (reference sequence). Incomplete CDR3 DNA: TGTGCCAGCAGTCGAGGGGGCACAGAAGTCTTC. Its translation is CASSRGGTEVF. The whole CDR3 protein is CASSRGGTEVFF.

As to this clone: The genes are named according to mouse. The CDR3 is cut off 1 residue early in the read; its end comes from the germline J gene. The chain joins TRBV4 to TRBJ1-4; 7 bases agree with TRBD1. This CDR3 spans 14 amino acids. J lost 3 bases, V lost 5 bases, and 3 bases had no gene match. CDR1 is LGHDT and CDR2 is YNNKQL in the germline V gene (reference sequence). This CDR3 reads CASSRGGANERLFF. The covered CDR3 bases are TGTGCCAGCAGCAGAGGGGGCGCCAACGAAAGATTATTT.

This clone has only a few counts. Genes and germline come from the mouse. Read coverage stops 1 residue before the CDR3 terminus; the germline J gene supplies the remainder. Within the sample, other DNA sequences also encode this same CDR3. The chain has TRBV26 and TRBJ2-3; D not certain. Germline lookup yields CDR1 KGHPV and CDR2 FQNQEV (reference sequence). This CDR3 has 12 amino acids. Trimming cost V 4 bases and J 0 bases, with 2 bases left between them. CDR3 region: CASSQSAETLYF. The sequenced CDR3 bases are TGTGCCAGCAGTCAGAGTGCAGAAACGCTGTAT.